One T cell receptor beta chain is described in this entry. The source of the sample is a study of CDR3 diversity in severe acne. The CDR3 loop spans 12 amino acids. V gave up 7 bases and J gave up 7 bases, with 11 bases separating them. TCRdb fed the PCR reads into MiXCR, producing one record per CDR3 protein. This table has fewer than 90,000 distinct CDR3 sequences, 45% to 55% appearing once. The J gene is TRBJ1-5, the V gene TRBV12-3 or TRBV12-4; D is undetermined. Sequencing used blood. The clonotype was recovered from a male donor in good health, without acne. CDR3 loop: CASTTPLQPQHF. The CDR3 bases are TGTGCCAGCACCACACCCCTCCAGCCCCAGCATTTT.